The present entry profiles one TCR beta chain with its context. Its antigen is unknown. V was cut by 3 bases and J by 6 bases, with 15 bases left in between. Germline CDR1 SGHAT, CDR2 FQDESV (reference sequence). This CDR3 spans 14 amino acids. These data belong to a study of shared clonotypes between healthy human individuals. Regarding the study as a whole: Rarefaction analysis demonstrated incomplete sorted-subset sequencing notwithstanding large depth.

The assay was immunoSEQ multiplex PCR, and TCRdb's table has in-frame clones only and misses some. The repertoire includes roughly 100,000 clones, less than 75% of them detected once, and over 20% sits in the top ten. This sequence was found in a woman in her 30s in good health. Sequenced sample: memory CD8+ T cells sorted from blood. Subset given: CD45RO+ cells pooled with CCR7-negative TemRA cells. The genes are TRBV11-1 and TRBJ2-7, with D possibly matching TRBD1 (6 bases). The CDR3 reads CASSFGTGFAEQYF. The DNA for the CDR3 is TGTGCCAGCAGCTTTGGCACAGGGTTCGCCGAGCAGTACTTC.